This T cell receptor beta chain was recovered during a study of T-cell memory formation after mild COVID-19. The study, taken as a whole, reports: The study detected some responding clones in pre-infection memory, suggesting cross-reactive memory joined. Contracting CD4+ clones lay largely in CM and EM, with CD8+ ones residing in EMRA. SARS-CoV-2 specificity of second-wave clones peaking day 37 was unconfirmed.

TCRdb re-analysed the 5' RACE reads in MiXCR, keeping a single row per CDR3 protein. The sample includes approximately 450,000 distinct CDR3 sequences, about 20% of them seen just once. As to this clonotype: Its matching antigen is unknown.

Sequenced material: PBMCs or a T cell subset sorted from them (not recorded which). The receptor was derived from an adult woman who had mild COVID-19 (a few samples of this study predate the infection). Cell type and time point are not known.

DNA for the CDR3: TGTGCCAGCAGCCACTCCGGGACAGGGGGCTTTCTTGCAGATACGCAGTATTTT. Amino acid sequence: CASSHSGTGGFLADTQYF. The chain recombines TRBV14 with TRBJ2-3, with 12 bases fitting TRBD1. The CDR3 length is 18 residues. The germline V gene encodes CDR1 SGHDN and CDR2 FVKESK. Trimming took 3 bases from V and 4 from J; bases not matched to a gene: 11.